This T cell receptor beta chain was observed in a study of blood T cell repertoires in COVID-19. Study details: Samples came from the United States, Italy and Spain, spanning acute and convalescent COVID-19. Sources were T cells, B-cell-depleted T cells, or PBMCs; the material itself was cDNA or gDNA.

Under the authors' procedure: Estimated nucleated cell counts came from reference gene primer amplification. Assay used: immunoSEQ multiplex PCR; TCRdb lists only in-frame clones, some missing. That table is the source of V, J and clone size, and D and trimming were worked out from the DNA. The table lists about 56,000 clones, roughly 87% of them singletons. Germline V gene sequence: CDR1 SGDLS, CDR2 YYNGEE. V lost 3 bases and J lost 4; bases outside the gene matches: 3. The CDR3 totals 13 residues. In Seattle, patients joined the study during active infection and were tracked longitudinally. The chain is built from TRBV9 and TRBJ2-5; 7 nucleotides match TRBD1. The sample was peripheral blood. This sequence originates from a woman aged 55-70 years with COVID-19, enrolled during active disease. Here the CDR3 DNA reads TGTGCCAGCAGCGCACAGGGGCGAGAGACCCAGTACTTC. Amino acids: CASSAQGRETQYF.